This TCR beta chain is from a study of control samples from healthy donors and cancer patients. Trimming pared 7 bases from V and 1 base from J, leaving 16 bases between. The CDR3 sequence is 15 residues long. Germline V gives CDR1 MNHEY, CDR2 SVGAGI. TCRdb's table, derived via immunoSEQ multiplex PCR, lists solely in-frame clones and lacks some. The repertoire holds about 200,000 clones, with 90% to 95% as singletons. The V call is TRBV6-5, the J call TRBJ1-1; possible D gene TRBD1, 5 bases. The sample was blood. The origin of this receptor is a man aged 30 to 39 in good health. CDR3 in amino acids: CASTRGTSPNTEAFF. The DNA for the CDR3 is TGTGCCAGCACTCGGGGCACCTCACCGAACACTGAAGCTTTCTTT.